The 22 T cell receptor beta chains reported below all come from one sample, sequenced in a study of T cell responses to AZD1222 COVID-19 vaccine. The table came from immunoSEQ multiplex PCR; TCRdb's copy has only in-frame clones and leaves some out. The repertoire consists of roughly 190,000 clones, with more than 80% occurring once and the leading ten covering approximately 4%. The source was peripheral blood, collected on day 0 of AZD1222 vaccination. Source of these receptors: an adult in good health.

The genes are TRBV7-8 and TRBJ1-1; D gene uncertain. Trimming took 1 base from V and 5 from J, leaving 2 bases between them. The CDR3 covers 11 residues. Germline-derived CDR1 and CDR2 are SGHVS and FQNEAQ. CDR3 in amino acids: CASSLVTEAFF. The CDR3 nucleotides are TGTGCCAGCAGCTTAGTTACTGAAGCTTTCTTT.

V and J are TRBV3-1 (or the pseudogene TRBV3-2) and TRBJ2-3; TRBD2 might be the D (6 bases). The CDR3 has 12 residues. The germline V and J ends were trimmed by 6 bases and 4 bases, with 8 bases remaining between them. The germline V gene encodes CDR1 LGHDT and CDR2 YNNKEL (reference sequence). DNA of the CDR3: TGTGCCAGCAGACTAGCCTCAGATACGCAGTATTTT. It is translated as CASRLASDTQYF.

The CDR3 DNA follows: TGTGCCAGCAGCTTTGGCGGCACAGATACGCAGTATTTT. Amino acids: CASSFGGTDTQYF. This rearrangement joins TRBV11-2 to TRBJ2-3; D is unclear. Trimming took 3 bases from V and 1 from J, leaving 5 bases between them. CDR1 is SGHAT and CDR2 is FQNNGV in the germline V gene. The length of the CDR3 is 13 residues.

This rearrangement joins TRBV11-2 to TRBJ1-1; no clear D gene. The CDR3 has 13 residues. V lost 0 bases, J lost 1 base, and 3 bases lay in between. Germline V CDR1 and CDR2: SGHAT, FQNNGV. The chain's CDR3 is CASSLDTNTEAFF. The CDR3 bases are TGTGCCAGCAGCTTAGATACGAACACTGAAGCTTTCTTT.

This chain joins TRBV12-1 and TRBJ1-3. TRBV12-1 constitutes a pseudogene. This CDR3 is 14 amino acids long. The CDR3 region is CASRTRVSGNTIYF. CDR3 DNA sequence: TGTGCCAGCAGAACTCGGGTTTCTGGAAACACCATATATTTT.

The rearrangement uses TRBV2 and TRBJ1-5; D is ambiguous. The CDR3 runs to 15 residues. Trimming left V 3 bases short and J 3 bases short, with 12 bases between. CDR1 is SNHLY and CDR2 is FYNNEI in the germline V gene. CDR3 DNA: TGTGCCAGCAGTGACTCCCAGGACTTCAATCAGCCCCAGCATTTT. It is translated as CASSDSQDFNQPQHF.

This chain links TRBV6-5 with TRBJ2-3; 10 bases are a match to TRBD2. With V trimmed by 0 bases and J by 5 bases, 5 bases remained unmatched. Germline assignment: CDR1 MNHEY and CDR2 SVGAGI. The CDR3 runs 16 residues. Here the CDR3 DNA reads TGTGCCAGCAGTTACTCGAGCGGGAGGGCCGTAGATACGCAGTATTTT. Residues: CASSYSSGRAVDTQYF.

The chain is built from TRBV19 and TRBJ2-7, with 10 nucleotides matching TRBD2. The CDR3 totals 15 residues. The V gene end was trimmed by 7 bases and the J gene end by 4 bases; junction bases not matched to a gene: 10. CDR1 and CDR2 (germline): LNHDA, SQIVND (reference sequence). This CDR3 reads CASMALAGDRYEQYF. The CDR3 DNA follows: TGTGCCAGTATGGCGCTAGCGGGAGATCGTTACGAGCAGTACTTC.

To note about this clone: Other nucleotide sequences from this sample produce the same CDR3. The CDR3 coding sequence is TGCGCCAGCAGCTTGGGGACAGGTAATCAGCCCCAGCATTTT. This sequence encodes CASSLGTGNQPQHF. V and J are TRBV5-1 and TRBJ1-5; 7 bases are a match to TRBD1. Trimming cost V 0 bases and J 4 bases; bases outside gene matches: 1. The germline CDR1 and CDR2 sequences are SGHRS and YFSETQ. The CDR3 has 14 amino acids.

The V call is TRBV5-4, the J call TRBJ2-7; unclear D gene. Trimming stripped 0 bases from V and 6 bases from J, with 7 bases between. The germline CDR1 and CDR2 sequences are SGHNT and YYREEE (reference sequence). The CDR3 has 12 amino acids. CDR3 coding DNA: TGTGCCAGCAGCTTGGGTCCCGGCGAGCAGTACTTC. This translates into CASSLGPGEQYF.

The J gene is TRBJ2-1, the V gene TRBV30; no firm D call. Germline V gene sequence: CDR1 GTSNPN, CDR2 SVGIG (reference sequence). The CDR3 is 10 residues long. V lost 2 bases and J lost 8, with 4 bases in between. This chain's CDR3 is CAWSTHEQFF. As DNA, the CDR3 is TGTGCCTGGAGTACCCATGAGCAGTTCTTC.

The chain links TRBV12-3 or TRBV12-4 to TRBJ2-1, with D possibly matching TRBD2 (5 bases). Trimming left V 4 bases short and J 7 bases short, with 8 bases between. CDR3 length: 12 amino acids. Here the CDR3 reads CASSSGLNEQFF. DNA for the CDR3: TGTGCCAGCAGTTCGGGGTTGAATGAGCAGTTCTTC.

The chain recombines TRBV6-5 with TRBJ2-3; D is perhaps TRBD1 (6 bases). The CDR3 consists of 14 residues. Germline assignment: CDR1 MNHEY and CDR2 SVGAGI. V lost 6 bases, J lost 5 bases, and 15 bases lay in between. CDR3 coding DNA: TGTGCCAGCAGCGAGTTGTTACAGGGAGATACGCAGTATTTT. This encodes CASSELLQGDTQYF.

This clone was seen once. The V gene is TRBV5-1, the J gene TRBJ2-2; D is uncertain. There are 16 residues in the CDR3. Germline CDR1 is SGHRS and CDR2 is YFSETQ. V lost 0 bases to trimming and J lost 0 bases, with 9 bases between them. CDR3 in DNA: TGCGCCAGCAGCTTGGAACCTCTGTCGAACACCGGGGAGCTGTTTTTT. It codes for CASSLEPLSNTGELFF.

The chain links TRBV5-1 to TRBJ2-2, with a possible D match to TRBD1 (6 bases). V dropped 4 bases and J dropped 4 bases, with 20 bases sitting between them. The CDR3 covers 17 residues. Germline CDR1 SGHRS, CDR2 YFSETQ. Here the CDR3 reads CASSQGGQRGITGELFF. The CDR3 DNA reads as TGCGCCAGCAGCCAAGGTGGACAGAGAGGAATCACCGGGGAGCTGTTTTTT.

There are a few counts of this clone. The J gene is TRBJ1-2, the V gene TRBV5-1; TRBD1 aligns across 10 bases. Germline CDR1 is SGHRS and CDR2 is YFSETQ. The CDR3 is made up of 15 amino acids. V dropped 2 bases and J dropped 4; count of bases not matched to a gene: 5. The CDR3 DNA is TGCGCCAGCAGCTTAACGGGACAGGGGATCTATGGCTACACCTTC. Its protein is CASSLTGQGIYGYTF.

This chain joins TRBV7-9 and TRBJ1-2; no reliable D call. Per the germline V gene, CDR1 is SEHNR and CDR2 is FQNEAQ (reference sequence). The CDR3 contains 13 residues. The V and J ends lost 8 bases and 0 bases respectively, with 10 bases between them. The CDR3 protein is CASGGSANYGYTF. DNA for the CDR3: TGTGCCAGCGGCGGTAGCGCTAACTATGGCTACACCTTC.

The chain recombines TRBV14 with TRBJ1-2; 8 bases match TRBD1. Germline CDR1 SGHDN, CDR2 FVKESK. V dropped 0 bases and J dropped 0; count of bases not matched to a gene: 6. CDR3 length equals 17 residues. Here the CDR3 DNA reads TGTGCCAGCAGCCAAGAAGGACAGGGACTCTCTAACTATGGCTACACCTTC. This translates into CASSQEGQGLSNYGYTF.

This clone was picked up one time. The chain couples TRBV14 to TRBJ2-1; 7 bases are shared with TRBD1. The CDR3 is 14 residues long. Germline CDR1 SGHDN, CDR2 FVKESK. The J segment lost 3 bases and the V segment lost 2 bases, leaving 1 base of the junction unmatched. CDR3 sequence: CASSQRGLYNEQFF. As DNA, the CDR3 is TGTGCCAGCAGCCAAAGGGGGCTCTACAATGAGCAGTTCTTC.

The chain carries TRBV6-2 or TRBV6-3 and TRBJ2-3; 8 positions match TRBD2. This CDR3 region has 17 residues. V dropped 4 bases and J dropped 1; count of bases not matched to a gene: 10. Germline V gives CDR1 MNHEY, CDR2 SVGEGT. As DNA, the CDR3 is TGTGCCAGCAGTTCCGCCCGGCTAGCGGGTGGCACAGATACGCAGTATTTT. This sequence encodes CASSSARLAGGTDTQYF.

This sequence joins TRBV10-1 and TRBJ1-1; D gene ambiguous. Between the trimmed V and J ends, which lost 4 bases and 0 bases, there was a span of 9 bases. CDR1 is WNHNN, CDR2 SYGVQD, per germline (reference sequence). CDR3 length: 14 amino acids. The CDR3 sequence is CASSVGDMNTEAFF. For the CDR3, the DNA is TGCGCCAGCAGTGTGGGAGATATGAACACTGAAGCTTTCTTT.

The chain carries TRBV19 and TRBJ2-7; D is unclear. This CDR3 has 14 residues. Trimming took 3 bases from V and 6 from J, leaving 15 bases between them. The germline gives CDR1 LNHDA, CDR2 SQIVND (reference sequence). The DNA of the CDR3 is TGTGCCAGTAGTATGTTCCAGGCAACCAGCGAGCAGTACTTC. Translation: CASSMFQATSEQYF.